These 4 T cell receptor beta chains were all obtained from the same sample, sequenced in a study of T-cell reconstitution after alpha-beta-depleted transplantation in children. Molecular barcoding with unique molecular identifiers was used for the TCRbeta library. One entry per CDR3 protein results from TCRdb running MiXCR on the PCR reads. This table has roughly 500,000 distinct CDR3 sequences, approximately 20% appearing once. The sequencing here drew on PBMCs from the stem cell graft donor, taken from the stem cell graft. The receptors were gathered from a human donor who donated a stem cell graft to a child with acute lymphoblastic leukemia.

This clonotype appeared a few times. The CDR3 DNA is TGCAGCGTTGCGCGCCAGCCGAACACTGAAGCTTTCTTT. This gives the protein CSVARQPNTEAFF. The rearrangement uses TRBV29-1 and TRBJ1-1; no clear D gene. Germline values: CDR1 SQVTM, CDR2 ANQGSEA. The CDR3 runs to 13 residues. Trimming removed 4 bases from V and 1 base from J, with 10 bases in between.

This clonotype was picked up a small number of times. V is TRBV4-1 and J is TRBJ2-2; 15 bases map to TRBD2. This CDR3 region has 16 residues. V lost 10 bases and J lost 4; bases outside the gene matches: 7. Germline lookup yields CDR1 MGHRA and CDR2 YSYEKL. This CDR3 reads CATSGLAGGVTGELFF. DNA of the CDR3: TGCGCCACCTCAGGACTAGCGGGAGGGGTCACCGGGGAGCTGTTTTTT.

Only a few counts were recorded for this clonotype. This chain uses TRBV27 with TRBJ2-4; 8 bases align to TRBD2. V lost 6 bases, J lost 0 bases, and 19 bases stayed unmatched. The CDR3 is 20 residues long. Germline V gene lookup returns CDR1 MNHEY and CDR2 SMNVEV (reference sequence). The DNA of the CDR3 is TGTGCCAGCAGACTTGGAGCGGGAGAGACTACCATACTAGCCAAAAACATTCAGTACTTC. This sequence encodes CASRLGAGETTILAKNIQYF.

This chain links TRBV29-1 with TRBJ2-2; D uncertain. Trimming shortened V by 4 bases and J by 4 bases, and 10 bases separated the two germline ends. Germline lookup yields CDR1 SQVTM and CDR2 ANQGSEA. The CDR3 runs 13 residues. CDR3 loop: CSVGRDGTGELFF. DNA of the CDR3: TGCAGCGTTGGTAGGGATGGCACCGGGGAGCTGTTTTTT.